These T cell receptor beta chains were read from a single sample in a study of identical twins. TCRdb reanalysed the 5' RACE reads using MiXCR and keeps one entry per CDR3 protein. The sample holds about 890,000 distinct CDR3 sequences, 9% to 15% seen once. Another study also made use of these data, one on yellow fever vaccine responses in identical twins.

Material: PBMCs. The receptors were gathered from a woman aged 18-35 years in good health. Both conserved end residues are part of each CDR3. D genes are given only for firm matches. Not every row has a clone size; where given, it reads once, few, many or a size class.

TRBJ2-3 TRBV5-1 - few TGCGCCAGCAGTGGGGCTCTTTCCGATACGCAGTATTTT CASSGALSDTQYF
TRBJ2-5 TRBV4-1 - - TGCGCCAGCAGCCCATACAGGGATCAAGAGACCCAGTACTTC CASSPYRDQETQYF
TRBJ2-3 TRBV3-1 TRBD2 few TGTGCCAGCAGCCAATTTATCTCTACTAGCGGGGGGGTAGATACGCAGTATTTT CASSQFISTSGGVDTQYF
TRBJ2-7 TRBV28 TRBD2 few TGTGCCAGCACTACAGCGGGAGGGCGACTCTACGAGCAGTACTTC CASTTAGGRLYEQYF
TRBJ2-5 TRBV7-9 - - TGTGCCAGCAGCTTAACCCTACTAGCTGGGGAGACCCAGTACTTC CASSLTLLAGETQYF
TRBJ2-1 TRBV14 - - TGTGCCAGCAGCCCGCGGGTTGATGAGCAGTTCTTC CASSPRVDEQFF
TRBJ2-5 TRBV28 - - TGTGCCAGCAGTTTTAGAAAGGGGGAGACCCAGTACTTC CASSFRKGETQYF
TRBJ2-2 TRBV12-3/TRBV12-4 - - TGTGCCAGCAGCCCCAAGGGGGAGCTGTTTTTT CASSPKGELFF
TRBJ2-3 TRBV6-5 - few TGTGCCAGCAGTTACGGGCCTCGGCCTAGCAACGATACGCAGTATTTT CASSYGPRPSNDTQYF
TRBJ1-2 TRBV20-1 TRBD1 few TGCAGTGTTAAGACAGGGTGGTCCGATGGCTACACCTTC CSVKTGWSDGYTF
TRBJ2-1 TRBV15 TRBD2 few TGTGCCACCAGCAGAGTTCGGGAGGGGCGCTCCTACAATGAGCAGTTCTTC CATSRVREGRSYNEQFF
TRBJ2-1 TRBV5-8 - - TGTGCCAGCAGCTCGGCCGGGACCCTGGGTAATGAGCAGTTCTTC CASSSAGTLGNEQFF
TRBJ1-1 TRBV29-1 - - TGCAGCGTTGAAGTATGGACATCGAACACTGAAGCTTTCTTT CSVEVWTSNTEAFF
TRBJ2-3 TRBV13 - - TGTGCCAGCAGCCACCCCATGGGGGGTCATAACACAGATACGCAGTATTTT CASSHPMGGHNTDTQYF
TRBJ2-1 TRBV28 TRBD1 - TGTGCCAGCAGCCAACCCGGGACAGGGGGCTTAAATGAGCAGTTCTTC CASSQPGTGGLNEQFF
TRBJ2-3 TRBV12-3/TRBV12-4 TRBD2 - TGTGCCAGCAAGCCTAGCGGTGCCGGTACGCAGTATTTT CASKPSGAGTQYF
TRBJ1-1 TRBV29-1 - many TGCAGCGTTGTAGGGCCACAAGGCCTGAACACTGAAGCTTTCTTT CSVVGPQGLNTEAFF
TRBJ1-5 TRBV29-1 - - TGCAGCGTTGCAGTCAGCCTTTATCAGCCCCAGCATTTT CSVAVSLYQPQHF
TRBJ2-1 TRBV5-6 TRBD2 few TGTGCCAGCAGCTCGAGGATACTAGCGGGGGGGCCGGTTGAGCAGTTCTTC CASSSRILAGGPVEQFF
TRBJ2-7 TRBV10-3 TRBD1 - TGTGCCATCAGTCTAGGACAGGGGGCCTACGAGCAGTACTTC CAISLGQGAYEQYF
TRBJ1-1 TRBV4-2 TRBD1 - TGTGCCAGCAGCCAAGATATCGACAGGGCCAACACTGAAGCTTTCTTT CASSQDIDRANTEAFF
TRBJ2-3 TRBV5-1 - many TGCGCCAGCACCCCGACGGGAGATACGCAGTATTTT CASTPTGDTQYF